Listed below are T cell receptor beta chains from one sample, sequenced in a study of neurological immune-mediated disorders. TCRdb analysed the 5' RACE reads with MiXCR anew, one entry per CDR3 protein. The profile shows about 52,000 distinct CDR3 sequences, about 4.1% of them singletons. Source material: PBMCs. These receptors were taken from a man aged 55 to 69 with multiple sclerosis. CDR3s include the opening cysteine and the closing phenylalanine or tryptophan. Each record gives: clone size, V gene, J gene, D gene, CDR3 protein, CDR3 DNA. A D gene is named only where the DNA matches it firmly. Clone sizes are given selectively: once, few, many, or a class where the clone is expanded.

clone_size: many; v_call: TRBV5-1; j_call: TRBJ1-1; d_call: NA; cdr3_aa: CASSLGQGTMNTEAFF; cdr3_nt: TGCGCCAGCAGCTTGGGTCAGGGGACGATGAACACTGAAGCTTTCTTT
clone_size: many; v_call: TRBV20-1; j_call: TRBJ1-1; d_call: NA; cdr3_aa: CSAAPFGRRLSGFAEAFF; cdr3_nt: TGCAGTGCAGCACCCTTTGGTAGGAGACTTTCGGGGTTCGCTGAAGCTTTCTTT
clone_size: many; v_call: TRBV9; j_call: TRBJ1-2; d_call: TRBD1; cdr3_aa: CASSVVGSGTVYGYTF; cdr3_nt: TGTGCCAGCAGCGTAGTGGGGAGTGGGACAGTATATGGCTACACCTTC
clone_size: many; v_call: TRBV12-3/TRBV12-4; j_call: TRBJ2-7; d_call: NA; cdr3_aa: CASRGGSEQYF; cdr3_nt: TGTGCCAGCAGGGGGGGAAGCGAGCAGTACTTC
clone_size: few; v_call: TRBV12-3/TRBV12-4; j_call: TRBJ2-2; d_call: NA; cdr3_aa: CASSLVGGRGELFF; cdr3_nt: TGTGCCAGCAGCTTGGTGGGTGGGCGCGGGGAGCTGTTTTTT
clone_size: NA; v_call: TRBV20-1; j_call: TRBJ2-3; d_call: TRBD2; cdr3_aa: CSARRASGRPDTQYF; cdr3_nt: TGCAGTGCTAGAAGGGCTAGCGGGAGGCCAGATACGCAGTATTTT
clone_size: many; v_call: TRBV27; j_call: TRBJ2-7; d_call: NA; cdr3_aa: CASSTGLSSYEQYF; cdr3_nt: TGTGCCAGCAGTACAGGGTTAAGCTCCTACGAGCAGTACTTC
clone_size: many; v_call: TRBV20-1; j_call: TRBJ2-1; d_call: TRBD2; cdr3_aa: CSAGEGSGYNEQFF; cdr3_nt: TGCAGTGCCGGGGAGGGTAGCGGTTACAATGAGCAGTTCTTC
clone_size: few; v_call: TRBV20-1; j_call: TRBJ1-1; d_call: NA; cdr3_aa: CSARPAGRHAEAFF; cdr3_nt: TGCAGTGCTAGACCGGCGGGACGGCACGCTGAAGCTTTCTTT
clone_size: many; v_call: TRBV28; j_call: TRBJ1-6; d_call: NA; cdr3_aa: CAGTRGRAYYNSPLHF; cdr3_nt: TGTGCCGGAACCCGGGGCAGGGCATACTATAATTCACCCCTCCACTTT
clone_size: NA; v_call: TRBV7-6; j_call: TRBJ2-3; d_call: NA; cdr3_aa: CASSSEGRGTDTQYF; cdr3_nt: TGTGCCAGCAGCTCGGAGGGCAGGGGTACAGATACGCAGTATTTT
clone_size: NA; v_call: TRBV10-3; j_call: TRBJ2-3; d_call: TRBD2; cdr3_aa: CAISERRGDATQYF; cdr3_nt: TGTGCCATCAGTGAACGGCGGGGGGACGCTACGCAGTATTTT
clone_size: many; v_call: TRBV29-1; j_call: TRBJ2-5; d_call: TRBD1; cdr3_aa: CSAGQGVIETQYF; cdr3_nt: TGCAGCGCCGGACAGGGTGTGATAGAGACCCAGTACTTC
clone_size: many; v_call: TRBV20-1; j_call: TRBJ1-2; d_call: NA; cdr3_aa: CSAADSFYGYTF; cdr3_nt: TGCAGTGCCGCAGACAGCTTCTATGGCTACACCTTC
clone_size: few; v_call: TRBV5-1; j_call: TRBJ2-7; d_call: NA; cdr3_aa: CASSLHGLEQYF; cdr3_nt: TGCGCCAGCAGCTTGCACGGGCTCGAGCAGTACTTC
clone_size: NA; v_call: TRBV20-1; j_call: TRBJ2-7; d_call: TRBD2; cdr3_aa: CSARDQAGAYEQYF; cdr3_nt: TGCAGTGCTAGAGATCAAGCGGGAGCTTACGAGCAGTACTTC
clone_size: NA; v_call: TRBV5-1; j_call: TRBJ2-2; d_call: TRBD2; cdr3_aa: CASSLQRGNTGELFF; cdr3_nt: TGCGCCAGCAGCTTGCAGCGGGGGAACACCGGGGAGCTGTTTTTT
clone_size: many; v_call: TRBV12-3/TRBV12-4; j_call: TRBJ1-2; d_call: NA; cdr3_aa: CASSPGRDYGYTF; cdr3_nt: TGTGCCAGCAGTCCGGGACGGGACTATGGCTACACCTTC
clone_size: many; v_call: TRBV6-5; j_call: TRBJ2-1; d_call: TRBD2; cdr3_aa: CASRGGGSYNEQFF; cdr3_nt: TGTGCCAGCAGGGGGGGGGGCTCCTACAATGAGCAGTTCTTC
clone_size: many; v_call: TRBV20-1; j_call: TRBJ2-1; d_call: TRBD2; cdr3_aa: CSAALAGYNEQFF; cdr3_nt: TGCAGTGCCGCGCTAGCGGGATACAATGAGCAGTTCTTC
clone_size: many; v_call: TRBV20-1; j_call: TRBJ2-5; d_call: NA; cdr3_aa: CSASMAGGETQYF; cdr3_nt: TGCAGTGCTAGTATGGCGGGCGGGGAGACCCAGTACTTC
clone_size: many; v_call: TRBV14; j_call: TRBJ2-1; d_call: NA; cdr3_aa: CASSQDIPSYNEQFF; cdr3_nt: TGTGCCAGCAGCCAAGACATTCCCTCCTACAATGAGCAGTTCTTC
clone_size: many; v_call: TRBV7-2; j_call: TRBJ2-7; d_call: NA; cdr3_aa: CASSLSLWGLGGKYEQYF; cdr3_nt: TGTGCCAGCAGCTTAAGTCTGTGGGGACTGGGCGGGAAATACGAGCAGTACTTC
clone_size: many; v_call: TRBV12-3/TRBV12-4; j_call: TRBJ2-1; d_call: NA; cdr3_aa: CASSLSHGTYNEQFF; cdr3_nt: TGTGCCAGCAGTTTAAGTCACGGAACATACAATGAGCAGTTCTTC
clone_size: many; v_call: TRBV18; j_call: TRBJ1-4; d_call: NA; cdr3_aa: CASSTGRNNEKLFF; cdr3_nt: TGTGCCAGCTCGACGGGCAGGAATAATGAAAAACTGTTTTTT
clone_size: many; v_call: TRBV5-1; j_call: TRBJ2-7; d_call: TRBD2; cdr3_aa: CASAQASGTYLEQYF; cdr3_nt: TGCGCCAGCGCGCAAGCTAGCGGGACGTATCTCGAGCAGTACTTC
clone_size: many; v_call: TRBV7-2; j_call: TRBJ2-1; d_call: NA; cdr3_aa: CASSLLSGSSYNEQFF; cdr3_nt: TGTGCCAGCAGCTTACTTTCGGGGAGCTCCTACAATGAGCAGTTCTTC
clone_size: many; v_call: TRBV5-1; j_call: TRBJ1-2; d_call: NA; cdr3_aa: CASSLEPDPNYGYTF; cdr3_nt: TGCGCCAGCAGCTTGGAGCCAGATCCTAACTATGGCTACACCTTC
clone_size: many; v_call: TRBV6-5; j_call: TRBJ1-6; d_call: NA; cdr3_aa: CASSYSGDSYNSPLHF; cdr3_nt: TGTGCCAGCAGTTACTCAGGGGACTCCTATAATTCACCCCTCCACTTT
clone_size: NA; v_call: TRBV4-1; j_call: TRBJ1-1; d_call: NA; cdr3_aa: CASISATRKTEAFF; cdr3_nt: TGCGCCAGCATTTCTGCTACCCGTAAGACTGAAGCTTTCTTT
clone_size: NA; v_call: TRBV20-1; j_call: TRBJ2-3; d_call: TRBD2; cdr3_aa: CSAKNGGLAGVRAKRDTQYF; cdr3_nt: TGCAGTGCCAAGAATGGCGGGCTAGCGGGGGTGCGGGCTAAGAGGGATACGCAGTATTTT
clone_size: NA; v_call: TRBV9; j_call: TRBJ2-3; d_call: NA; cdr3_aa: CASSPRLADTQYF; cdr3_nt: TGTGCCAGCAGCCCCCGCCTGGCAGATACGCAGTATTTT
clone_size: many; v_call: TRBV20-1; j_call: TRBJ1-5; d_call: TRBD1; cdr3_aa: CSARARGRSGNQPQHF; cdr3_nt: TGCAGTGCTAGAGCAAGGGGGCGGTCCGGCAATCAGCCCCAGCATTTT
clone_size: NA; v_call: TRBV20-1; j_call: TRBJ2-4; d_call: NA; cdr3_aa: CSARARGGLENIQYF; cdr3_nt: TGCAGTGCTAGAGCAAGAGGGGGGTTGGAAAACATTCAGTACTTC
clone_size: many; v_call: TRBV7-3; j_call: TRBJ2-7; d_call: NA; cdr3_aa: CASSHPGSEQYF; cdr3_nt: TGTGCCAGCAGTCATCCCGGGAGTGAGCAGTACTTC
clone_size: many; v_call: TRBV5-1; j_call: TRBJ2-1; d_call: NA; cdr3_aa: CASSLNSHGNEQFF; cdr3_nt: TGCGCCAGCAGCTTGAACAGCCACGGGAATGAGCAGTTCTTC
clone_size: many; v_call: TRBV9; j_call: TRBJ1-1; d_call: TRBD1; cdr3_aa: CASSPPGQGNTEAFF; cdr3_nt: TGTGCCAGCAGCCCGCCGGGACAGGGGAACACTGAAGCTTTCTTT
clone_size: many; v_call: TRBV7-6; j_call: TRBJ1-6; d_call: NA; cdr3_aa: CASSLTGTLSPNSPLHF; cdr3_nt: TGTGCCAGCAGCTTAACGGGCACCCTAAGTCCTAATTCACCCCTCCACTTT
clone_size: many; v_call: TRBV6-5; j_call: TRBJ2-5; d_call: NA; cdr3_aa: CASSYSGGTQNSAQYF; cdr3_nt: TGTGCCAGCAGTTACTCCGGCGGGACCCAAAACTCGGCCCAGTACTTC
clone_size: many; v_call: TRBV5-1; j_call: TRBJ1-2; d_call: NA; cdr3_aa: CASSLQGDGYGYTF; cdr3_nt: TGCGCCAGCAGCTTACAGGGTGATGGCTATGGCTACACCTTC
clone_size: many; v_call: TRBV27; j_call: TRBJ1-1; d_call: NA; cdr3_aa: CASGTTLTEAFF; cdr3_nt: TGTGCCAGCGGGACAACTTTGACTGAAGCTTTCTTT
clone_size: many; v_call: TRBV5-1; j_call: TRBJ1-2; d_call: TRBD1; cdr3_aa: CASSLGSFGQGGYTF; cdr3_nt: TGCGCCAGCAGCTTGGGGTCTTTCGGACAGGGCGGCTACACCTTC
clone_size: many; v_call: TRBV6-2/TRBV6-3; j_call: TRBJ1-1; d_call: NA; cdr3_aa: CASSSGVSAFF; cdr3_nt: TGTGCCAGCAGCTCTGGAGTATCGGCTTTCTTT
clone_size: NA; v_call: TRBV29-1; j_call: TRBJ2-2; d_call: NA; cdr3_aa: CSVGGRSTGELFF; cdr3_nt: TGCAGCGTTGGCGGCCGGTCCACCGGGGAGCTGTTTTTT
clone_size: many; v_call: TRBV20-1; j_call: TRBJ1-2; d_call: NA; cdr3_aa: CSARTASNYGYTF; cdr3_nt: TGCAGTGCAAGGACAGCGTCTAACTATGGCTACACCTTC
clone_size: few; v_call: TRBV28; j_call: TRBJ2-3; d_call: NA; cdr3_aa: CASSQIKQYF; cdr3_nt: TGTGCCAGCAGCCAAATTAAGCAGTATTTT
clone_size: NA; v_call: TRBV3-1; j_call: TRBJ2-5; d_call: NA; cdr3_aa: CASSQDGLGQETQYF; cdr3_nt: TGTGCCAGCAGCCAAGATGGACTGGGACAAGAGACCCAGTACTTC
clone_size: few; v_call: TRBV27; j_call: TRBJ1-4; d_call: TRBD1; cdr3_aa: CASSFDRDNEKLFF; cdr3_nt: TGTGCCAGCAGTTTCGACAGGGACAATGAAAAACTGTTTTTT
clone_size: many; v_call: TRBV5-1; j_call: TRBJ2-1; d_call: NA; cdr3_aa: CASSLGPEQFF; cdr3_nt: TGCGCCAGCAGCTTGGGGCCCGAGCAGTTCTTC
clone_size: NA; v_call: TRBV5-1; j_call: TRBJ1-4; d_call: NA; cdr3_aa: CASRDSLNEKLFF; cdr3_nt: TGCGCCAGCAGGGACAGCCTAAATGAAAAACTGTTTTTT
clone_size: many; v_call: TRBV5-1; j_call: TRBJ2-2; d_call: TRBD2; cdr3_aa: CASLPGGTDGELFF; cdr3_nt: TGCGCCAGCCTTCCCGGGGGGACCGACGGGGAGCTGTTTTTT
clone_size: many; v_call: TRBV5-1; j_call: TRBJ1-1; d_call: NA; cdr3_aa: CASSLMGGTEAFF; cdr3_nt: TGCGCCAGCAGCTTGATGGGTGGGACTGAAGCTTTCTTT
clone_size: many; v_call: TRBV5-1; j_call: TRBJ1-1; d_call: NA; cdr3_aa: CASSLDLTGTNTEAFF; cdr3_nt: TGCGCCAGCAGCTTGGATCTAACGGGGACGAACACTGAAGCTTTCTTT
clone_size: many; v_call: TRBV3-1; j_call: TRBJ2-3; d_call: NA; cdr3_aa: CASSTVQTSTDTQYF; cdr3_nt: TGTGCCAGCAGTACCGTACAGACCTCCACAGATACGCAGTATTTT
clone_size: many; v_call: TRBV5-1; j_call: TRBJ2-5; d_call: TRBD2; cdr3_aa: CASSLSSSGSQETQYF; cdr3_nt: TGCGCCAGCAGCCTAAGTTCTAGCGGGAGCCAGGAGACCCAGTACTTC